Shown below are 15 T cell receptor beta chains from a single sample sequenced in a study of blood T cells in healthy people across ages. Together with a sample-barcoded 5' primer, a J-beta primer mix was included in a second PCR lasting roughly 6 to 12 cycles. Via MiXCR, TCRdb re-called the 5' RACE reads, giving one row per CDR3 protein. This sample carries 660,000 or so distinct CDR3 sequences, roughly 58% of them seen once, and the ten largest clones take roughly 34%. The source material was blood. These receptors came from a man between 60 and 75 years old in good health.

This clonotype was found once. This chain uses TRBV11-2 with TRBJ2-5, with a tentative D call TRBD2 (6 bases). Germline CDR1 SGHAT, CDR2 FQNNGV. V lost 1 base to trimming and J lost 11 bases, with 14 bases between them. CDR3 size: 13 residues. CDR3 in amino acids: CASSLGREEEQYF. Here the CDR3 DNA reads TGTGCCAGCAGCTTAGGCAGGGAGGAGGAGCAGTACTTC.

The chain carries TRBV12-3 or TRBV12-4 and TRBJ2-4, with 7 bases lining up with TRBD1. Near its end, the DNA agrees better with TRBJ2-7, so the J call may be wrong. This CDR3 region has 14 residues. The CDR3 nucleotides read TGTGCCAGCTCGAGGGCAGGGGGTTTCGACGAGCAGTACTTC. Its translation: CASSRAGGFDEQYF.

This clonotype showed up just a few times. The chain couples TRBV4-1 to TRBJ1-2; 10 bases are a match to TRBD1. V lost 8 bases and J lost 2; bases outside the gene matches: 5. The CDR3 contains 14 residues. CDR1 MGHRA and CDR2 YSYEKL come from the germline V gene. The CDR3 sequence: CASGTGDLNYGYTF. In DNA form, the CDR3 reads TGCGCCAGCGGGACAGGGGACCTAAACTATGGCTACACCTTC.

The V gene is TRBV10-3, the J gene TRBJ2-3; TRBD1 matches at 10 bases. V lost 10 bases, J lost 4 bases, and 11 bases stayed unmatched. Per germline, CDR1 ENHRY and CDR2 SYGVKD. The CDR3 extends over 15 amino acids. The CDR3 here is CATRSGTGASDTQYF. In DNA, the CDR3 is TGTGCCACGAGATCCGGGACAGGGGCTTCAGATACGCAGTATTTT.

The V gene is TRBV27, the J gene TRBJ1-2; the D gene is possibly TRBD1 (5 bases). CDR1 and CDR2 (germline): MNHEY, SMNVEV (reference sequence). The V end lost 0 bases, the J end lost 4 bases, and 9 bases lay between the germline ends. This CDR3 has 14 residues. In DNA, the CDR3 is TGTGCCAGCAGTTTATCCGCGGGGCCCTATGGCTACACCTTC. Amino acid sequence: CASSLSAGPYGYTF.

V and J are TRBV19 and TRBJ2-7, with TRBD2 identical over 14 bases. Per the germline V gene, CDR1 is LNHDA and CDR2 is SQIVND (reference sequence). The CDR3 spans 16 residues. The trim removed 3 bases at V and 2 bases at J, leaving 3 bases unmatched. CDR3 amino acids: CASSMGGLAGAYEQYF. The CDR3 DNA sequence: TGTGCCAGTAGTATGGGGGGACTAGCGGGGGCCTACGAGCAGTACTTC.

This clonotype was recorded a few times. This sequence joins TRBV6-1 and TRBJ2-1; 14 nucleotides agree with TRBD2. Germline assignment: CDR1 MNHNS and CDR2 SASEGT. The CDR3 consists of 15 residues. The CDR3 DNA sequence: TGTGCTAGCTCTGGACTAGCGGGGGGCAAGTATCAGCAGTTCTTC. Amino acid sequence: CASSGLAGGKYQQFF.

V and J are TRBV29-1 and TRBJ2-3; the match to TRBD1 covers 9 bases. CDR1 and CDR2 from the germline V gene are SQVTM and ANQGSEA. CDR3 size: 16 residues. V trimming: 3 bases; J trimming: 0 bases; junction bases outside the gene matches: 7. CDR3 sequence: CSVDYRGLSSTDTQYF. CDR3 DNA sequence: TGCAGCGTTGATTACAGGGGGCTATCTAGCACAGATACGCAGTATTTT.

This clonotype was seen only a few times. This sequence may be a read error, since a much larger clone differs from it by one base. The gene calls are TRBV5-4 and TRBJ2-7, with TRBD2 matching 8 bases. J lost 7 bases, V lost 7 bases, and 10 bases had no gene match. The CDR3 length is 13 residues. In germline, CDR1 is SGHNT, CDR2 YYREEE (reference sequence). CDR3 DNA sequence: TGTGCCAGCGGCGGGGGGATCTACAATGAGCAGTACTTC. Protein sequence: CASGGGIYNEQYF.

The V call is TRBV4-2, the J call TRBJ1-2; D gene uncertain. This CDR3 is built from 14 residues. V was trimmed by 4 bases and J by 4 bases, leaving 13 bases between them. Germline V lookup: CDR1 LGHNA, CDR2 YNFKEQ. CDR3 residues: CASSPMGDTYGYTF. CDR3 nucleotide sequence: TGTGCCAGCAGCCCAATGGGCGACACCTATGGCTACACCTTC.

This clonotype turned up a few times. The J gene is TRBJ2-4, the V gene TRBV20-1; D may correspond to TRBD1 or TRBD2 (5 bases each). V dropped 6 bases and J dropped 7 bases, with 25 bases sitting between them. The CDR3 totals 16 residues. Germline CDR1 is DFQATT and CDR2 is SNEGSKA (reference sequence). For the CDR3, the DNA is TGCAGTGCAAGCCCCATTTCCAACGTATGGGGGAACATTCAGTACTTC. Protein sequence: CSASPISNVWGNIQYF.

The J gene is TRBJ2-6, the V gene TRBV12-3 or TRBV12-4; D uncertain. The CDR3 is 15 residues long. The V end was cut by 5 bases, the J end by 2 bases, with 10 bases between. The DNA of the CDR3 is TGTGCCAGCAGTCCCCCCCGGGCTGGGGCCAACGTCCTGACTTTC. Translating it yields CASSPPRAGANVLTF.

This clonotype was seen a few times. V usage is TRBV20-1 and J usage is TRBJ1-6; 7 bases agree with TRBD1. The V gene's germline CDR1 is DFQATT and CDR2 SNEGSKA (reference sequence). V shed 7 bases, J shed 8 bases, and the junction held 8 bases outside the gene matches. The CDR3 is 13 residues long. CDR3 nucleotides: TGCAGTGTTACCCGGGACAGAGATTCACCCCTCCACTTT. As protein: CSVTRDRDSPLHF.

The chain recombines TRBV27 with TRBJ2-3; TRBD1 might be the D (5 bases). The CDR3 is made up of 15 amino acids. Trimming removed 3 bases at V and 2 bases at J, with 12 bases between. Germline V lookup: CDR1 MNHEY, CDR2 SMNVEV (reference sequence). The CDR3 region is CASSFLGHTTDTQYF. The DNA for the CDR3 is TGTGCCAGCAGTTTTTTAGGACACACCACAGATACGCAGTATTTT.

This clonotype was detected ten times or more. The chain is built from TRBV6-6 and TRBJ2-5; D gene uncertain. V was clipped by 2 bases and J by 5 bases, with 3 bases between them. This CDR3 spans 11 amino acids. Per germline, CDR1 MNHNY and CDR2 SVGAGI (reference sequence). CDR3 in DNA: TGTGCCAGCAGTTACCGGGAGACCCAGTACTTC. It is translated as CASSYRETQYF.